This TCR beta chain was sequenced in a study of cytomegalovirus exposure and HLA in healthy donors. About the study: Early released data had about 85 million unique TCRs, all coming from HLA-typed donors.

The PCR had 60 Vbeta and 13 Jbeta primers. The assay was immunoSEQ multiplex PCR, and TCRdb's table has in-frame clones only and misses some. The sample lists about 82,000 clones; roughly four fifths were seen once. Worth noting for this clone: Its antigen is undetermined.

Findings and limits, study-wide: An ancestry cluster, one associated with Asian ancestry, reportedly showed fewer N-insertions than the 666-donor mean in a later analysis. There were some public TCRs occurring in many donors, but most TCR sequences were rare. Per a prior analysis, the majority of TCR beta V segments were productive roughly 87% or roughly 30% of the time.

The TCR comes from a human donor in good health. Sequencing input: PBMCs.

CDR3 nucleotide sequence: TGTGCCAGCAGCCCCCGGACAGGTCAAAACACTGAAGCTTTCTTT. Amino acids: CASSPRTGQNTEAFF. V gene TRBV13 combines with J gene TRBJ1-1; 7 positions match TRBD1. The CDR3 covers 15 residues. Per germline, CDR1 PRHDT and CDR2 FYEKMQ (reference sequence). The V and J ends lost 5 bases and 2 bases, in that order; junction bases with no gene match: 8.